These 16 T cell receptor beta chains originate from one sample sequenced in a study of blood T cell repertoires in COVID-19 (dated by TCRdb to 2020 to 2022). The protocol used for the library was the immunoSEQ multiplex PCR assay. TCRdb retrieved this table from immuneACCESS and kept in-frame rearrangements only. Not all clones are present; in checked studies, unresolved V genes account for under half, and no reason is known for the remainder. The sample table holds 130,000 to 150,000 clones, of which 80% to 85% were seen once. The ten largest clones represent approximately 40% of the sample. The specimen sequenced was peripheral blood. The receptors were gathered from a human donor in a cohort sampled during active COVID-19.

In the case of this clone: One end of the junction does not line up with germline, which may come from a read error. The chain carries TRBV6-5 and TRBJ2-7; weak D call: TRBD2 (7 bases). Germline assignment: CDR1 MNHEY and CDR2 SVGAGI. The CDR3 is 12 residues long. In nucleotides, the CDR3 is TGTGCCAGCAGAATTTTCGGGGGGCCTACTATATTC. This gives the protein CASRIFGGPTIF.

The chain has TRBV3-1 (or the pseudogene TRBV3-2) and TRBJ2-3, with TRBD2 matching over 7 bases. The V gene's germline CDR1 is LGHDT and CDR2 YNNKEL (reference sequence). The CDR3 runs 15 residues. V lost 1 base and J lost 4; bases outside the gene matches: 5. The CDR3 coding sequence is TGTGCCAGCAGCCAAGGACACCTAGCGGCAGATACGCAGTATTTT. It encodes CASSQGHLAADTQYF.

The gene calls are TRBV28 and TRBJ2-5, with D perhaps matching TRBD2 (6 bases). The V end lost 3 bases, the J end lost 5 bases, and 13 bases lay between the germline ends. The CDR3 contains 14 residues. From germline, CDR1 is MDHEN and CDR2 SYDVKM. Here the CDR3 reads CASSFSGGVETQYF. For the CDR3, the DNA is TGTGCCAGCAGTTTTTCAGGAGGGGTGGAGACCCAGTACTTC.

In its sample, this clone was seen a few times. The chain links TRBV2 to TRBJ2-7, with 7 bases aligning to TRBD1. The trim removed 4 bases at V and 3 bases at J, leaving 9 bases unmatched. This CDR3 spans 15 amino acids. Germline V CDR1 and CDR2: SNHLY, FYNNEI. For the CDR3, the DNA is TGTGCCAGCAGTGCCCAAAGGGGGCCTTTCTACGAGCAGTACTTC. Protein product: CASSAQRGPFYEQYF.

V and J are TRBV6-6 and TRBJ1-5; 10 positions agree with TRBD1. V was pared by 5 bases and J by 6 bases, with 4 bases of the junction left unmatched. CDR3 length equals 14 residues. CDR1 MNHNY and CDR2 SVGAGI come from the germline V gene (reference sequence). The CDR3 is CASSTGQGVQPQHF. For the CDR3, the DNA is TGTGCCAGCAGTACTGGACAGGGGGTTCAGCCCCAGCATTTT.

The rearrangement uses TRBV18 and TRBJ1-1, with D uncertain. The V gene lost 3 bases and the J gene lost 5 bases, with 10 bases spanning the gap. Germline V gives CDR1 KGHSH, CDR2 LQKENI. The CDR3 extends over 13 amino acids. CDR3 sequence reads: CASSPEAGTEAFF. CDR3 in DNA: TGTGCCAGCTCACCGGAGGCGGGAACTGAAGCTTTCTTT.

The V and J genes are TRBV7-2 and TRBJ2-3; a possible D gene is TRBD2 (5 bases). The V gene's germline CDR1 is SGHTA and CDR2 FQGNSA. V lost 3 bases and J 2 bases, leaving 12 bases between the germline ends. The CDR3 contains 15 residues. CDR3 sequence: CASSFLSGDTDTQYF. In DNA form, the CDR3 reads TGTGCCAGCAGCTTCCTATCCGGGGACACAGATACGCAGTATTTT.

The chain uses TRBV5-4 and TRBJ1-6, with D possibly matching TRBD1 (5 bases). The CDR3 runs 16 residues. With 4 bases removed from V and 0 bases from J, the gap between germline ends came to 11 bases. Germline lookup yields CDR1 SGHNT and CDR2 YYREEE (reference sequence). The CDR3 DNA is TGTGCCAGCAGCCTCGACAGCTCCTCCTATAATTCACCCCTCCACTTT. This gives the protein CASSLDSSSYNSPLHF. Complete variable domain (other parts from reference TRBV5-4 and TRBJ1-6): ETGVTQSPTHLIKTRGQQVTLRCSSQSGHNTVSWYQQALGQGPQFIFQYYREEENGRGNFPPRFSGLQFPNYSSELNVNALELDDSALYLCASSLDSSSYNSPLHFGNGTRLTVT.

This sequence joins TRBV15 and TRBJ2-7; D is perhaps TRBD1 (5 bases). The germline V gene encodes CDR1 LNHNV and CDR2 YYDKDF (reference sequence). The CDR3 has 16 residues. The V and J ends lost 1 base and 2 bases respectively, with 15 bases between them. The CDR3 DNA sequence: TGTGCCACCAGCAGAGGACAGACACGACCCCCCTACGAGCAGTACTTC. It specifies CATSRGQTRPPYEQYF.

This clone was seen ten or more times. The chain recombines TRBV6-2 or TRBV6-3 with TRBJ1-6; D remains ambiguous. With 2 bases removed from V and 7 bases from J, the gap between germline ends came to 9 bases. Germline V gene lookup returns CDR1 MNHEY and CDR2 SVGEGT. This CDR3 comprises 14 residues. CDR3 in amino acids: CASSYLGENSPLHF. The CDR3 DNA sequence: TGTGCCAGCAGTTACCTTGGAGAAAATTCACCCCTCCACTTT.

The chain links TRBV6-6 to TRBJ1-1; D is possibly TRBD1 (5 bases). This CDR3 has 12 residues. V lost 6 bases and J lost 6, with 11 bases in between. Germline V gives CDR1 MNHNY, CDR2 SVGAGI (reference sequence). CDR3 sequence: CASSLQVSEAFF. The CDR3, as DNA: TGTGCCAGCAGCCTACAGGTATCTGAAGCTTTCTTT.

This clone occurred once. The chain is built from TRBV4-1 and TRBJ1-5; D unclear. V was cut by 0 bases and J by 0 bases, with 12 bases left in between. This CDR3 region has 17 residues. Germline V gene data show CDR1 as MGHRA and CDR2 as YSYEKL. CDR3 loop: CASSQDPGVNSNQPQHF. The CDR3 DNA follows: TGCGCCAGCAGCCAAGATCCCGGGGTAAATAGCAATCAGCCCCAGCATTTT.

This chain links TRBV5-1 with TRBJ2-3; TRBD2 is a possible D gene (6 bases). CDR3 length equals 14 residues. Trimming pared 3 bases from V and 6 bases from J, leaving 14 bases between. CDR1 is SGHRS, CDR2 YFSETQ, per germline. Written as DNA, the CDR3 is TGCGCCAGCAGCTCAGTCAGCGGGTGGGATACGCAGTATTTT. Encoded protein: CASSSVSGWDTQYF.

The chain recombines TRBV2 with TRBJ2-1; TRBD2 is a possible D gene (5 bases). The CDR3 contains 13 residues. The germline gives CDR1 SNHLY, CDR2 FYNNEI. With 0 bases removed from V and 12 bases from J, the gap between germline ends came to 12 bases. The CDR3 loop reads CASSEASRGRQFF. The CDR3 DNA reads as TGTGCCAGCAGTGAAGCGAGTAGAGGGAGGCAGTTCTTC. Based on the CDR3 plus reference TRBV2 and TRBJ2-1, the full variable domain is EPEVTQTPSHQVTQMGQEVILRCVPISNHLYFYWYRQILGQKVEFLVSFYNNEISEKSEIFDDQFSVERPDGSNFTLKIRSTKLEDSAMYFCASSEASRGRQFFGPGTRLTVL.

This clone came up a few times. This rearrangement joins TRBV28 to TRBJ1-1; no clear D gene. Trimming left V 6 bases short and J 1 base short, with 15 bases between. The CDR3 is 15 residues long. Germline-derived CDR1 and CDR2 are MDHEN and SYDVKM. CDR3 region: CASRSSKGGNTEAFF. Here the CDR3 DNA reads TGTGCCAGCAGAAGCAGCAAGGGAGGGAACACTGAAGCTTTCTTT. Filled out from reference TRBV28 and TRBJ1-1, the complete variable domain reads DVKVTQSSRYLVKRTGEKVFLECVQDMDHENMFWYRQDPGLGLRLIYFSYDVKMKEKGDIPEGYSVSREKKERFSLILESASTNQTSMYLCASRSSKGGNTEAFFGQGTRLTVV.

The chain is built from TRBV2 and TRBJ2-7, with TRBD1 matching 8 bases. The CDR3 has 13 amino acids. The germline V gene encodes CDR1 SNHLY and CDR2 FYNNEI. Germline trimming cut 8 bases from V and 5 bases from J; bases unmatched to any gene: 8. The CDR3 nucleotides are TGTGCCAGCGGGGGGCAGGACAGGGACGAGCAGTACTTC. As protein: CASGGQDRDEQYF.